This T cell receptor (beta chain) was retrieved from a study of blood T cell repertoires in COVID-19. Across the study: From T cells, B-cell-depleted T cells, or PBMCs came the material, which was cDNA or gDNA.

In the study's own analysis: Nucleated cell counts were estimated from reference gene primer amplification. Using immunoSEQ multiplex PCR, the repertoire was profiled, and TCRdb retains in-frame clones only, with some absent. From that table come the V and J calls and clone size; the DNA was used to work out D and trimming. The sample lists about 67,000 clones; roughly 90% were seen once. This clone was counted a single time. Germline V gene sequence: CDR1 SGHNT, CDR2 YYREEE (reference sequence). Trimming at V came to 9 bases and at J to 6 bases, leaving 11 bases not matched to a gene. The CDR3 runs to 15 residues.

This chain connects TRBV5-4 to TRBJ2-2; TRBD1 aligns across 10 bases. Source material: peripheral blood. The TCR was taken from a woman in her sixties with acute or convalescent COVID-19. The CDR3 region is CATTSGTGDPGELFF. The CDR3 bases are TGTGCCACTACCTCTGGGACAGGGGATCCCGGGGAGCTGTTTTTT.